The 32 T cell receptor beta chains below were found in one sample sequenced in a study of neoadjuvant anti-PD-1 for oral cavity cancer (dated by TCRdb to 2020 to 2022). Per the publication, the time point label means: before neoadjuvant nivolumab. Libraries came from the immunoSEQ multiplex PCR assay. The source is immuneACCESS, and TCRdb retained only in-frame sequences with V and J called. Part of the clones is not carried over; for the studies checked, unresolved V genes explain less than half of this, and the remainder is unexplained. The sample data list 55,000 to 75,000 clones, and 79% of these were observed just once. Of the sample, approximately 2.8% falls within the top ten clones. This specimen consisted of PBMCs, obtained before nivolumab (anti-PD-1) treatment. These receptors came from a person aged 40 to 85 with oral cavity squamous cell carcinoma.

CDR3 sequence (DNA): TGTGCCAGTAGTCAAATGGACATTGGCTACACCTTC. Amino acid sequence: CASSQMDIGYTF. The rearrangement joins TRBV19 to TRBJ1-2, with a weak D call TRBD1 (5 bases). CDR1 LNHDA and CDR2 SQIVND come from the germline V gene (reference sequence). CDR3 length: 12 amino acids. V dropped 5 bases and J dropped 7 bases, with 11 bases sitting between them.

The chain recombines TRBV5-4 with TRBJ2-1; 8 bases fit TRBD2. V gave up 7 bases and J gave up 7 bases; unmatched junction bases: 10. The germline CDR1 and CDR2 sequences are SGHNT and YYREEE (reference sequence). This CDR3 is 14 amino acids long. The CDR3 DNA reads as TGTGCCAGCTCTGGACGGGGGGGAGAAAATGAGCAGTTCTTC. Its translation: CASSGRGGENEQFF.

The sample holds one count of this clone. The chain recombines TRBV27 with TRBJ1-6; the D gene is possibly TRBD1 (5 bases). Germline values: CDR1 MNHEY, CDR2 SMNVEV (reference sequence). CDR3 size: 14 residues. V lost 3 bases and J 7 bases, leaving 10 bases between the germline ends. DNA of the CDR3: TGTGCCAGCAGTTTTCCGGGGGGGAATTCACCCCTCCACTTT. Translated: CASSFPGGNSPLHF.

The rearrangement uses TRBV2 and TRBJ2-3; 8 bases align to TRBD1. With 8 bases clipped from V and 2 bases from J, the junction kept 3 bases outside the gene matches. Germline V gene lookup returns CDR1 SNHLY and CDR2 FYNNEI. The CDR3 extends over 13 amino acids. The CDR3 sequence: CASDRGDTDTQYF. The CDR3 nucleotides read TGTGCCAGCGACAGGGGAGACACAGATACGCAGTATTTT.

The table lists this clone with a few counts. The CDR3 DNA reads TGCGCCAGCAGTGAGTCAGGGGGCCCCTCAGGGAGTGGCTACACCTTC. Translated: CASSESGGPSGSGYTF. The chain is built from TRBV10-2 and TRBJ1-2; 7 nucleotides align to TRBD1. This CDR3 has 16 amino acids. J was trimmed by 7 bases and V by 0 bases; bases with no gene match: 11. The germline gives CDR1 WSHSY, CDR2 SAAADI.

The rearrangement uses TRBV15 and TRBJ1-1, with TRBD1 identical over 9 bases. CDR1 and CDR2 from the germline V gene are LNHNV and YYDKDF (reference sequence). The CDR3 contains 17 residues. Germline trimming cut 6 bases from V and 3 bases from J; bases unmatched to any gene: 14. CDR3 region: CATRGMRTGGFDTEAFF. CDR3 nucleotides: TGTGCCACCAGGGGTATGAGAACAGGGGGCTTTGACACTGAAGCTTTCTTT. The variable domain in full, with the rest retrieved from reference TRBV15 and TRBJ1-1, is DAMVIQNPRYQVTQFGKPVTLSCSQTLNHNVMYWYQQKSSQAPKLLFHYYDKDFNNEADTPDNFQSRRPNTSFCFLDIRSPGLGDTAMYLCATRGMRTGGFDTEAFFGQGTRLTVV.

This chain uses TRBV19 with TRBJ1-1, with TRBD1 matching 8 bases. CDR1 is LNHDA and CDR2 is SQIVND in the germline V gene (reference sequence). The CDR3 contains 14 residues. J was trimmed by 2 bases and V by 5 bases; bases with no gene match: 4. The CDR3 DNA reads TGTGCCAGTAGTCGGGACAGGTCAAACACTGAAGCTTTCTTT. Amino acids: CASSRDRSNTEAFF.

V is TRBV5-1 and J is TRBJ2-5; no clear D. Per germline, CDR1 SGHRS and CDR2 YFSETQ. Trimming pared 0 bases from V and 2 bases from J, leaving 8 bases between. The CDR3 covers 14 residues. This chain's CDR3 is CASSLAPTQETQYF. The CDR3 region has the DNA TGCGCCAGCAGCTTGGCCCCGACGCAAGAGACCCAGTACTTC.

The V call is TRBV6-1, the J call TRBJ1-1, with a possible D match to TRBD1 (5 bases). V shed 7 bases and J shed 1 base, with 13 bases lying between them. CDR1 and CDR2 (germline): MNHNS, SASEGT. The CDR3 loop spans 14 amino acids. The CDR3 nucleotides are TGTGCCAGCAAGTTTGGGGCCGAGAACACTGAAGCTTTCTTT. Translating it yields CASKFGAENTEAFF.

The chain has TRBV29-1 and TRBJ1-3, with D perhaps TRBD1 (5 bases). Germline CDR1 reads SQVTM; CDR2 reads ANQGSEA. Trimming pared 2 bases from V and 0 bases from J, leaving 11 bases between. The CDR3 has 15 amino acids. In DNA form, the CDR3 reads TGCAGCGTTGAAACGGGGGTAAACTCTGGAAACACCATATATTTT. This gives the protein CSVETGVNSGNTIYF. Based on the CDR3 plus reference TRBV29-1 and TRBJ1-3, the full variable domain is SAVISQKPSRDICQRGTSLTIQCQVDSQVTMMFWYRQQPGQSLTLIATANQGSEATYESGFVIDKFPISRPNLTFSTLTVSNMSPEDSSIYLCSVETGVNSGNTIYFGEGSWLTVV.

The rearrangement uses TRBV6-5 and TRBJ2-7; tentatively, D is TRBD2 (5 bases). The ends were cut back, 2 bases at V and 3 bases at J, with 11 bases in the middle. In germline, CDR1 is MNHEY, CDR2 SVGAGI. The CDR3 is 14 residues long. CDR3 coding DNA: TGTGCCAGCAGTTACGGAGCGGAATTCTACGAGCAGTACTTC. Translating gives CASSYGAEFYEQYF.

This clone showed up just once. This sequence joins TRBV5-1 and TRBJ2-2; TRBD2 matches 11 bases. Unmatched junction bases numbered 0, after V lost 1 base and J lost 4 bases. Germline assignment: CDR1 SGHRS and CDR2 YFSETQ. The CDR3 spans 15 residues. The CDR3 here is CASSLTSGSTGELFF. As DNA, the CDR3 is TGCGCCAGCAGCTTGACTAGCGGGAGCACCGGGGAGCTGTTTTTT. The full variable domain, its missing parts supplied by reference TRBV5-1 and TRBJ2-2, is KAGVTQTPRYLIKTRGQQVTLSCSPISGHRSVSWYQQTPGQGLQFLFEYFSETQRNKGNFPGRFSGRQFSNSRSEMNVSTLELGDSALYLCASSLTSGSTGELFFGEGSRLTVL.

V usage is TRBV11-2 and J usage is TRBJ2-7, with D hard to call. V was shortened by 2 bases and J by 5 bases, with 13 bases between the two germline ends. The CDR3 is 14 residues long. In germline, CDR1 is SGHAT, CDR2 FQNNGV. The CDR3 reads CASSLMSDRDEQYF. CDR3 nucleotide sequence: TGTGCCAGCAGCTTAATGTCCGACCGGGACGAGCAGTACTTC.

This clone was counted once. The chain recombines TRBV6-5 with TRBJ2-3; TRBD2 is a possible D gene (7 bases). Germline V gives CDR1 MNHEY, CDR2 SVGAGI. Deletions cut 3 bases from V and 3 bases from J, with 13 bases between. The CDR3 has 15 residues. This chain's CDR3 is CASSYGGRGTDTQYF. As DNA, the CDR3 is TGTGCCAGCAGTTATGGTGGGAGGGGGACAGATACGCAGTATTTT.

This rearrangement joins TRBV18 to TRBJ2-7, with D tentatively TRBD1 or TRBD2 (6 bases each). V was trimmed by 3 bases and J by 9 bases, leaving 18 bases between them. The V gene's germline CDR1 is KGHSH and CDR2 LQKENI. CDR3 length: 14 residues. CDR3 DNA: TGTGCCAGCTCACCGGACAGCTCAGGGCGGGGGCAGTACTTC. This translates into CASSPDSSGRGQYF.

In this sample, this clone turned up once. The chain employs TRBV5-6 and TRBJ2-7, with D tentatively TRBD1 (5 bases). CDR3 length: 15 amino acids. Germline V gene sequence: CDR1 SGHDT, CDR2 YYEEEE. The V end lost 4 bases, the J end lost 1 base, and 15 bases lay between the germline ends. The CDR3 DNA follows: TGTGCCAGCAGCAAATCCCCAGGGAATTCCTACGAGCAGTACTTC. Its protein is CASSKSPGNSYEQYF.

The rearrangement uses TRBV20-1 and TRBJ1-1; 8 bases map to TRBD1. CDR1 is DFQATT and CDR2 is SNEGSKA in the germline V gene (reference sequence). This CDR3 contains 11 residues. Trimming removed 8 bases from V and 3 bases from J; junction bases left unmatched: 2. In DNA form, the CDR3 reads TGCAGTAAGGACAGGGACACTGAAGCTTTCTTT. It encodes CSKDRDTEAFF.

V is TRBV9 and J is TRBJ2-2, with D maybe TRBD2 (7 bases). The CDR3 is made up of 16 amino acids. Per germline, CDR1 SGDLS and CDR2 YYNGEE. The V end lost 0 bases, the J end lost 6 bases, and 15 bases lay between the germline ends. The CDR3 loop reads CASSVGGGGMSGELFF. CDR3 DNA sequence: TGTGCCAGCAGCGTAGGGGGGGGCGGGATGTCCGGGGAGCTGTTTTTT.

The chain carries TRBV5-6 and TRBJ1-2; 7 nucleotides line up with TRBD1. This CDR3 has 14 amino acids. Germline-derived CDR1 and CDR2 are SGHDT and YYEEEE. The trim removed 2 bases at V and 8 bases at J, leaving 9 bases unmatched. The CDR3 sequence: CASSLLHRGEGYTF. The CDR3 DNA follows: TGTGCCAGCAGCTTACTCCACAGGGGAGAAGGCTACACCTTC.

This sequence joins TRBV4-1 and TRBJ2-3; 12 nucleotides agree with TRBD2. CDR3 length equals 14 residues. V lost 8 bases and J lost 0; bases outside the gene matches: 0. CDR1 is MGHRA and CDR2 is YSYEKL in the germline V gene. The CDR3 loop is CASGLAGSTDTQYF. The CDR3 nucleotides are TGCGCCAGCGGACTAGCGGGAAGCACAGATACGCAGTATTTT.

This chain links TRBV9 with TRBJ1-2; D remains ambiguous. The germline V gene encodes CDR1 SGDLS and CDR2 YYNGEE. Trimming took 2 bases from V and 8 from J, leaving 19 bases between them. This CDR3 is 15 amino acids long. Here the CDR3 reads CASSVSNWGRDGYTF. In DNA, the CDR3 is TGTGCCAGCAGCGTCTCCAATTGGGGTCGCGACGGCTACACCTTC.

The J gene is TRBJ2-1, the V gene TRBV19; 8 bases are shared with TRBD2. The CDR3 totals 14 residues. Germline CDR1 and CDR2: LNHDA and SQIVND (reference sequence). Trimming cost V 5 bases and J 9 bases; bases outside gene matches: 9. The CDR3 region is CASSEYSGMGEQFF. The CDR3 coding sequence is TGTGCCAGTAGTGAATATAGCGGGATGGGTGAGCAGTTCTTC.

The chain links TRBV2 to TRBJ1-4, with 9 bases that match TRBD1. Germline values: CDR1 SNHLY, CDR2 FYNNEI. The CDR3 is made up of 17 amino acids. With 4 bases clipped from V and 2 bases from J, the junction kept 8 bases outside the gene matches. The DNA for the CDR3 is TGTGCCAGCAGTGGGGGACAGGGCAGTAGGACTAATGAAAAACTGTTTTTT. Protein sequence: CASSGGQGSRTNEKLFF.

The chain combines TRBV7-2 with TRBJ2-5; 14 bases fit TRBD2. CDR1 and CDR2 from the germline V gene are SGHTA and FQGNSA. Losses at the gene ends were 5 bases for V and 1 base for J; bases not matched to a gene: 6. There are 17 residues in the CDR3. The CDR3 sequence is CASSQQGTSGSQETQYF. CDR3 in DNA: TGTGCCAGCAGCCAGCAAGGGACTAGCGGGAGCCAAGAGACCCAGTACTTC.

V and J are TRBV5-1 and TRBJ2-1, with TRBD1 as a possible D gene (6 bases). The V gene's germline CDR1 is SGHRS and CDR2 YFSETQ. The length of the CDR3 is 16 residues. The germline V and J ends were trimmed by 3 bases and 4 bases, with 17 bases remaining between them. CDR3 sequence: CASSYTQGISYNEQFF. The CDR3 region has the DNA TGCGCCAGCAGCTACACCCAGGGGATATCTTACAATGAGCAGTTCTTC.

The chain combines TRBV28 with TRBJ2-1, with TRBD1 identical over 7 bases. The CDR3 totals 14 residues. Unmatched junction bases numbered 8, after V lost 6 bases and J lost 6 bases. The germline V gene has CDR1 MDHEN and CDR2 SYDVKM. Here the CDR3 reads CASSPGGTGNEQFF. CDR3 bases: TGTGCCAGCAGCCCAGGGGGTACGGGCAATGAGCAGTTCTTC.

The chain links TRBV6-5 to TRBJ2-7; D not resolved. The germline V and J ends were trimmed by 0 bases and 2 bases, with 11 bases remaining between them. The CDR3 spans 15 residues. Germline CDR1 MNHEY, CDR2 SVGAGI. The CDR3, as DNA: TGTGCCAGCAGTTACTCGGATGCACCTACCTACGAGCAGTACTTC. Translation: CASSYSDAPTYEQYF.

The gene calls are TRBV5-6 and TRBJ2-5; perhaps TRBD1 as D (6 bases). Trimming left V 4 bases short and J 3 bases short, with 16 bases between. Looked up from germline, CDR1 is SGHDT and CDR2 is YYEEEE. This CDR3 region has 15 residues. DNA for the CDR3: TGTGCCAGCAGCGAGACAGGCAATCCGAAAGAGACCCAGTACTTC. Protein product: CASSETGNPKETQYF.

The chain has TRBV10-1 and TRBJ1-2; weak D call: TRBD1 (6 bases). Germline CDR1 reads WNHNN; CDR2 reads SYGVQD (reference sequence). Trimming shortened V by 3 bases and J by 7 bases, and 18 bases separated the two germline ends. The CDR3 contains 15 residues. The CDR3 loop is CASSELPGASIGYTF. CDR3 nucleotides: TGCGCCAGCAGTGAATTACCAGGGGCCAGTATTGGCTACACCTTC.

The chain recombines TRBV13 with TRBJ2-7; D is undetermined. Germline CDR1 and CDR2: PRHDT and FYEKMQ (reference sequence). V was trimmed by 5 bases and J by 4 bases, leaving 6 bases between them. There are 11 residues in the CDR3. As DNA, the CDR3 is TGTGCCAGCAGCCCCCAATACGAGCAGTACTTC. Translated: CASSPQYEQYF.

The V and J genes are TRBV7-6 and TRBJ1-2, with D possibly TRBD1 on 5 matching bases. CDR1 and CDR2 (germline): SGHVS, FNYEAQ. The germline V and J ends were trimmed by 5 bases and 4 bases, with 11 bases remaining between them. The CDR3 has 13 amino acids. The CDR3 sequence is CASSKPGTYGYTF. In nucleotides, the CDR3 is TGTGCCAGCAGCAAGCCGGGGACCTATGGCTACACCTTC.

The CDR3 DNA follows: TGTGCCAGCAGCTTGAGGGCCTCGATCAGCTCATCCCAAGAGACCCAGTACTTC. Translating gives CASSLRASISSSQETQYF. This chain joins TRBV7-2 and TRBJ2-5; possibly TRBD2 for D (5 bases). In germline, CDR1 is SGHTA, CDR2 FQGNSA. V shed 3 bases and J shed 1 base, with 21 bases lying between them. The CDR3 totals 18 residues.